Listed here are 15 T cell receptor beta chains from one sample, sequenced in a study of blood T cell repertoires in COVID-19. Sequencing was performed with immunoSEQ multiplex PCR; in TCRdb, only in-frame clones are kept and a portion is missing. The table shows fewer than 250,000 clones, with around nine tenths occurring only once. The specimen sequenced was peripheral blood. The receptor source for this set is a man in his 60s who had recovered from COVID-19.

The chain's CDR3 is CASSVGLAGGRGTDTQYF. In nucleotides, the CDR3 is TGTGCCAGCAGCGTAGGCCTAGCGGGGGGGCGGGGCACAGATACGCAGTATTTT. This chain joins TRBV9 and TRBJ2-3; 12 bases are shared with TRBD2. CDR3 length: 18 amino acids. The germline CDR1 and CDR2 sequences are SGDLS and YYNGEE. The J segment lost 1 base and the V segment lost 0 bases, leaving 6 bases of the junction unmatched.

The rearrangement uses TRBV7-2 and TRBJ2-2; 9 bases agree with TRBD2. The CDR3 loop spans 15 amino acids. Unmatched junction bases numbered 4, after V lost 2 bases and J lost 6 bases. From germline, CDR1 is SGHTA and CDR2 FQGNSA. The CDR3 nucleotides are TGTGCCAGCAGCTTAATGGCGGGGGGGCCCGGGGAGCTGTTTTTT. Protein: CASSLMAGGPGELFF.

This sequence joins TRBV6-1 and TRBJ2-3, with 8 bases aligning to TRBD2. V shed 2 bases, J shed 6 bases, and the junction held 7 bases outside the gene matches. Per germline, CDR1 MNHNS and CDR2 SASEGT. CDR3 length equals 15 residues. The CDR3 reads CASSEFRGGPDTQYF. CDR3 nucleotides: TGTGCCAGCAGTGAATTTCGGGGGGGCCCCGATACGCAGTATTTT.

The rearrangement joins TRBV5-5 to TRBJ1-5; 11 bases match TRBD1. CDR3 length: 14 amino acids. Germline V CDR1 and CDR2: SGHKS, YYEKEE (reference sequence). Germline trimming cut 5 bases from V and 6 bases from J; bases unmatched to any gene: 4. As DNA, the CDR3 is TGTGCCAGCAGGCCGGGACAGGGGGGTCAGCCCCAGCATTTT. This gives the protein CASRPGQGGQPQHF.

The V call is TRBV20-1, the J call TRBJ1-2, with D unresolved. Germline V CDR1 and CDR2: DFQATT, SNEGSKA (reference sequence). Trimming took 3 bases from V and 4 from J, leaving 6 bases between them. This CDR3 region has 11 residues. CDR3 bases: TGCAGTGCTAGGAACAGCTATGGCTACACCTTC. It translates to CSARNSYGYTF.

The chain recombines TRBV6-2 or TRBV6-3 with TRBJ1-2; maybe TRBD1 (6 bases). CDR1 MNHEY and CDR2 SVGEGT come from the germline V gene. V lost 4 bases to trimming and J lost 7 bases, with 7 bases between them. The CDR3 totals 11 residues. The CDR3 loop reads CASSSRGGYTF. The CDR3 region has the DNA TGTGCCAGCAGTTCCAGGGGTGGCTACACCTTC.

The CDR3 protein is CASSITGVVTEAFF. CDR3 in DNA: TGTGCCAGCAGCATTACGGGGGTCGTCACTGAAGCTTTCTTT. The chain employs TRBV7-2 and TRBJ1-1; D may be TRBD1 (5 bases). The germline V gene has CDR1 SGHTA and CDR2 FQGNSA. CDR3 length: 14 residues. V dropped 5 bases and J dropped 4 bases, with 14 bases sitting between them. The full variable domain, rest sourced from reference TRBV7-2 and TRBJ1-1, is GAGVSQSPSNKVTEKGKDVELRCDPISGHTALYWYRQSLGQGLEFLIYFQGNSAPDKSGLPSDRFSAERTGGSVSTLTIQRTQQEDSAVYLCASSITGVVTEAFFGQGTRLTVV.

This chain uses TRBV25-1 with TRBJ2-1; D gene unclear. V was cut by 3 bases and J by 10 bases, with 13 bases left in between. The CDR3 spans 13 residues. Germline V gene sequence: CDR1 MGHDK, CDR2 SYGVNS. DNA of the CDR3: TGTGCCAGCAGTGAGGCAGGTATTGAGGAGCAGTTCTTC. Its translation is CASSEAGIEEQFF.

The genes are TRBV9 and TRBJ2-3, with D perhaps TRBD2 (6 bases). CDR3 length: 13 amino acids. The ends were cut back, 4 bases at V and 4 bases at J, with 10 bases in the middle. From germline, CDR1 is SGDLS and CDR2 YYNGEE. Written as DNA, the CDR3 is TGTGCCAGCAGCACTCGACTAGCAGATACGCAGTATTTT. Its translation is CASSTRLADTQYF.

The chain employs TRBV4-1 and TRBJ1-1, with D maybe TRBD1 (5 bases). The V end lost 0 bases, the J end lost 0 bases, and 11 bases lay between the germline ends. Per germline, CDR1 MGHRA and CDR2 YSYEKL. This CDR3 is built from 16 residues. CDR3 nucleotide sequence: TGCGCCAGCAGCCAAGATCGTGGGGCGTTGAACACTGAAGCTTTCTTT. Translation gives CASSQDRGALNTEAFF.

This rearrangement joins TRBV19 to TRBJ1-6; tentative D call: TRBD1 (6 bases). CDR1 is LNHDA, CDR2 SQIVND, per germline (reference sequence). V was cut by 3 bases and J by 9 bases, with 9 bases left in between. CDR3 length equals 13 residues. The DNA of the CDR3 is TGTGCCAGTAGTATCGGGGGGGCTTCACCCCTCCACTTT. This encodes CASSIGGASPLHF.

This clone was seen a single time. This rearrangement joins TRBV7-2 to TRBJ2-7; 9 bases line up with TRBD1. This CDR3 region has 16 residues. Germline CDR1 and CDR2: SGHTA and FQGNSA. Losses at the gene ends were 5 bases for V and 1 base for J; bases not matched to a gene: 9. The CDR3 DNA reads TGTGCCAGCAGCGTTCTACAGGGGGCGAGGTCCTACGAGCAGTACTTC. Translation gives CASSVLQGARSYEQYF.

CDR3 sequence: CASRPGRNEQFF. Written as DNA, the CDR3 is TGTGCCAGCAGACCAGGGCGCAATGAGCAGTTCTTC. The rearrangement joins TRBV28 to TRBJ2-1, with D tentatively TRBD1 (5 bases). V shed 6 bases and J shed 6 bases, with 9 bases lying between them. Germline lookup yields CDR1 MDHEN and CDR2 SYDVKM. The CDR3 runs to 12 residues.

This chain connects TRBV5-1 to TRBJ2-2; 8 bases map to TRBD1. J lost 5 bases, V lost 4 bases, and 13 bases had no gene match. Germline V lookup: CDR1 SGHRS, CDR2 YFSETQ. This CDR3 comprises 17 residues. The CDR3 here is CASSDGQGRILTGELFF. DNA for the CDR3: TGCGCCAGCAGCGACGGACAGGGTCGGATTCTGACCGGGGAGCTGTTTTTT.

The rearrangement links TRBV7-2 to TRBJ1-5; TRBD1 aligns across 7 bases. Trimming cost V 1 base and J 2 bases; bases outside gene matches: 2. The V gene's germline CDR1 is SGHTA and CDR2 FQGNSA. This CDR3 comprises 15 residues. The DNA for the CDR3 is TGTGCCAGCAGCTTAGACAGGGGTCGCAATCAGCCCCAGCATTTT. Protein sequence: CASSLDRGRNQPQHF.